This TCR beta chain comes out of a study of T cell responses to AZD1222 COVID-19 vaccine. This clone has a handful of counts. Its antigen is not identified. The data were produced by immunoSEQ multiplex PCR, yet TCRdb's version contains in-frame clones alone and is incomplete. The sample yields under 150,000 clones, approximately 83% seen once. Regarding the study as a whole: Scientists sampled the repertoires only once the peak T cell response had passed.

The V end lost 5 bases, the J end lost 5 bases, and 19 bases lay between the germline ends. The CDR3 sequence is 16 residues long. Looked up from germline, CDR1 is SGHVS and CDR2 is FQNEAQ. The sequence was obtained from an adult in good health. Material: peripheral blood, obtained on day 0 of AZD1222 vaccination. This chain joins TRBV7-8 and TRBJ1-5; perhaps TRBD1 as D (5 bases). This chain's CDR3 is CASSPLLRDRYQPQHF. The CDR3 coding sequence is TGTGCCAGCAGCCCCCTGTTGAGGGACCGTTATCAGCCCCAGCATTTT.